The next 29 T cell receptor beta chains were all read from a single sample in a study of regulatory T cells in long-lasting Graves disease. Time point reported: newly diagnosed GD, antithyroid drugs for less than 3 months. After RNA was extracted from PBMCs, the TCR library was made from it. Sequencing libraries for TCR beta were prepared with iRepertoire HTBI primers and Arm-PCR of CDR3 regions. From the multiplex PCR reads, TCRdb called clonotypes with MiXCR, one entry per CDR3 protein. Of about 450,000 distinct CDR3 sequences listed, around 13% were seen once; the top ten hold more than 15%. The same sample was also studied in work on T cells in Graves' hyperthyroidism and ophthalmopathy.

The sequencing used peripheral blood mononuclear cells (PBMCs), collected at new diagnosis, from a patient treated with antithyroid drugs. The receptor set was obtained from a woman in her 50s with Graves disease.

About this clonotype: Given a much more abundant clone one base away, this may be a read error. The rearrangement links TRBV27 to TRBJ2-2, with 7 bases lining up with TRBD2. Germline V gene data show CDR1 as MNHEY and CDR2 as SMNVEV (reference sequence). The CDR3 is 16 residues long. Here the CDR3 reads CASSLYATSDTGGLFF. CDR3 nucleotides: TGTGCCAGCAGTTTATATGCCACTAGCGACACCGGGGGGCTGTTTTTT.

This clonotype occurred many times. The chain has TRBV5-1 and TRBJ2-2; no clear D gene. The ends were cut back, 6 bases at V and 5 bases at J, with 14 bases in the middle. The CDR3 extends over 14 amino acids. Germline CDR1 is SGHRS and CDR2 is YFSETQ. The DNA for the CDR3 is TGCGCCAGCACCTCTGGCTGGGGAACCGGGGAGCTGTTTTTT. Amino acids: CASTSGWGTGELFF.

This clonotype came up a few times. The chain couples TRBV7-9 to TRBJ2-1, with 9 bases that match TRBD1. Germline V gene lookup returns CDR1 SEHNR and CDR2 FQNEAQ (reference sequence). V trimming: 5 bases; J trimming: 4 bases; junction bases outside the gene matches: 9. The CDR3 contains 16 residues. Here the CDR3 reads CASSSPPGQGYNEQFF. In nucleotides, the CDR3 is TGTGCCAGCAGCAGTCCCCCGGGACAGGGATACAATGAGCAGTTCTTC.

This clonotype was seen repeatedly, ten times or more. This chain connects TRBV10-3 to TRBJ2-7; TRBD2 aligns across 9 bases. CDR1 and CDR2 (germline): ENHRY, SYGVKD. The V and J ends lost 4 bases and 7 bases, in that order; junction bases with no gene match: 11. This CDR3 spans 15 amino acids. The CDR3 is CAISVGLAGVWEQYF. The CDR3 nucleotides read TGTGCCATCAGTGTAGGTTTAGCGGGAGTTTGGGAGCAGTACTTC.

This clonotype occurred many times. The chain recombines TRBV6-1 with TRBJ1-5; D ambiguous. V dropped 8 bases and J dropped 2 bases, with 13 bases sitting between them. The CDR3 has 14 amino acids. Germline assignment: CDR1 MNHNS and CDR2 SASEGT. The DNA for the CDR3 is TGTGCCAGCCAAATCGGGCAAGGCAATCAGCCCCAGCATTTT. This gives the protein CASQIGQGNQPQHF.

The V and J genes are TRBV3-1 and TRBJ1-2; D is possibly TRBD1 (5 bases). The CDR3 is made up of 16 amino acids. V lost 1 base to trimming and J lost 4 bases, with 16 bases between them. Germline loops: CDR1 LGHDT, CDR2 YNNKEL (reference sequence). The CDR3 DNA reads as TGTGCCAGCAGCCAAGGGTCTGGGGCCCAGGGCTATGGCTACACCTTC. Its translation: CASSQGSGAQGYGYTF.

The sample holds many counts of this clonotype. The chain joins TRBV6-1 to TRBJ1-1, with D hard to call. V lost 2 bases to trimming and J lost 5 bases, with 12 bases between them. Germline CDR1 reads MNHNS; CDR2 reads SASEGT. The CDR3 is 14 amino acids. The CDR3 sequence is CASSESGERTEAFF. DNA for the CDR3: TGTGCCAGCAGTGAAAGTGGGGAGAGGACTGAAGCTTTCTTT.

This clonotype was counted between two and nine times. The CDR3 loop reads CASSQEVQGGNEKLFF. The CDR3 DNA follows: TGTGCCAGCAGCCAGGAAGTACAGGGGGGTAACGAAAAACTGTTTTTT. This chain links TRBV4-2 with TRBJ1-4, with 8 bases lining up with TRBD1. Germline CDR1 and CDR2: LGHNA and YNFKEQ. The CDR3 runs 16 residues. The ends lost 3 bases at V and 8 bases at J; junction bases unmatched: 11.

This clonotype was counted between two and nine times. The gene calls are TRBV6-1 and TRBJ2-1; 11 bases fit TRBD2. Germline CDR1 and CDR2: MNHNS and SASEGT. CDR3 length equals 17 residues. V lost 0 bases to trimming and J lost 6 bases; unmatched junction nucleotides: 7. The CDR3 reads CASSEAGLAAFCNEQFF. DNA of the CDR3: TGTGCCAGCAGTGAAGCGGGACTAGCGGCTTTCTGCAATGAGCAGTTCTTC.

This clonotype was observed a few times. The chain links TRBV10-3 to TRBJ1-6; D might be TRBD1 (5 bases). Germline CDR1 ENHRY, CDR2 SYGVKD. The CDR3 sequence is 16 residues long. Trimming left V 6 bases short and J 0 bases short, with 12 bases between. CDR3 DNA: TGTGCCATCAGCTCGGACAAGAGCTCCTATAATTCACCCCTCCACTTT. This gives the protein CAISSDKSSYNSPLHF.

This clonotype was seen repeatedly, ten times or more. V is TRBV24-1 and J is TRBJ1-1; 9 positions match TRBD1. This CDR3 is built from 14 residues. CDR1 is KGHDR and CDR2 is SFDVKD in the germline V gene. The junction had 9 bases not matched to a gene; V was cut back by 6 bases and J by 8 bases. DNA for the CDR3: TGTGCCACCAGTACTGGGACAGGGAGTGGCGAAGCTTTCTTT. This gives the protein CATSTGTGSGEAFF.

This clonotype has a count of ten or more. This rearrangement joins TRBV6-2 or TRBV6-3 to TRBJ2-7, with 7 bases matching TRBD2. CDR1 and CDR2 from the germline V gene are MNHEY and SVGEGT. The junction had 2 bases not matched to a gene; V was cut back by 0 bases and J by 0 bases. The CDR3 covers 15 residues. CDR3 in amino acids: CASSYSGEGSYEQYF. In DNA, the CDR3 is TGTGCCAGCAGTTACTCGGGGGAGGGCTCCTACGAGCAGTACTTC.

The chain carries TRBV10-2 and TRBJ2-3; D gene ambiguous. There are 12 residues in the CDR3. Trimming pared 3 bases from V and 4 bases from J, leaving 5 bases between. In germline, CDR1 is WSHSY, CDR2 SAAADI. CDR3 in DNA: TGCGCCAGCAGTGAAACCCCAGATACGCAGTATTTT. It specifies CASSETPDTQYF.

This clonotype was seen a few times. The chain employs TRBV18 and TRBJ2-7; perhaps TRBD1 as D (5 bases). V was cut by 5 bases and J by 2 bases, with 16 bases left in between. This CDR3 region has 15 residues. From germline, CDR1 is KGHSH and CDR2 LQKENI. CDR3 nucleotide sequence: TGTGCCAGCTCAGCCGCCTACAGGAAAACCTACGAGCAGTACTTC. Residues: CASSAAYRKTYEQYF.

The chain combines TRBV6-2 or TRBV6-3 with TRBJ1-2; D gene unclear. Germline V gives CDR1 MNHEY, CDR2 SVGEGT. The CDR3 has 12 amino acids. V lost 8 bases to trimming and J lost 0 bases, with 7 bases between them. CDR3 nucleotides: TGTGCCAGCTCACAATCTAACTATGGCTACACCTTC. Its translation: CASSQSNYGYTF.

V gene TRBV7-9 combines with J gene TRBJ1-1, with D perhaps matching TRBD1 (6 bases). This CDR3 region has 13 residues. Trimming removed 2 bases at V and 5 bases at J, with 9 bases between. From germline, CDR1 is SEHNR and CDR2 FQNEAQ (reference sequence). The CDR3 spells CASSLTGLTEAFF. The CDR3 DNA reads as TGTGCCAGCAGCTTAACAGGGTTGACTGAAGCTTTCTTT.

In this sample, this clonotype turned up many times. This chain joins TRBV11-2 and TRBJ2-3; D is ambiguous. Germline CDR1 and CDR2: SGHAT and FQNNGV. This CDR3 has 13 amino acids. V was clipped by 5 bases and J by 4 bases, with 10 bases between them. In DNA form, the CDR3 reads TGTGCCAGCAGCCTACAATCCCCAGATACGCAGTATTTT. Translating gives CASSLQSPDTQYF.

There are many counts of this clonotype. This sequence joins TRBV20-1 and TRBJ2-3; 11 bases match TRBD2. This CDR3 contains 17 residues. The J segment lost 0 bases and the V segment lost 1 base, leaving 6 bases of the junction unmatched. Looked up from germline, CDR1 is DFQATT and CDR2 is SNEGSKA (reference sequence). CDR3 protein: CSARGKTSGKSTDTQYF. The CDR3, as DNA: TGCAGTGCTAGAGGGAAGACTAGCGGGAAAAGCACAGATACGCAGTATTTT.

This clonotype was recorded at least ten times. The chain recombines TRBV5-1 with TRBJ2-5; D remains ambiguous. Germline V gives CDR1 SGHRS, CDR2 YFSETQ. The CDR3 runs to 15 residues. V was pared by 0 bases and J by 5 bases, with 14 bases between. The CDR3 nucleotides read TGCGCCAGCAGCTTGGGACTCCGCGCCTGGGAGACCCAGTACTTC. Its translation is CASSLGLRAWETQYF.

This clonotype was observed many times. This chain joins TRBV30 and TRBJ1-2; D is undetermined. Germline CDR1 reads GTSNPN; CDR2 reads SVGIG (reference sequence). The CDR3 spans 13 residues. Deletions cut 3 bases from V and 3 bases from J, with 11 bases between. Here the CDR3 DNA reads TGTGCCTGGAGGCTGGTCTTGGACTATGGCTACACCTTC. It translates to CAWRLVLDYGYTF.

Ten or more counts support this clonotype. J is TRBJ2-5 and V is TRBV6-1, with D perhaps matching TRBD2 (6 bases). This CDR3 is 14 amino acids long. The V and J ends lost 7 bases and 4 bases respectively, with 16 bases between them. The germline V gene encodes CDR1 MNHNS and CDR2 SASEGT. DNA of the CDR3: TGTGCCAGCACCGACCGGGGACTTGGAGAGACCCAGTACTTC. Translated: CASTDRGLGETQYF.

This clonotype was found many times. The J gene is TRBJ2-7, the V gene TRBV28, with D unclear. The CDR3 length is 15 residues. Germline loops: CDR1 MDHEN, CDR2 SYDVKM. V lost 1 base to trimming and J lost 0 bases, with 10 bases between them. CDR3 in amino acids: CASSLFETHSYEQYF. In DNA, the CDR3 is TGTGCCAGCAGTTTATTCGAGACGCACTCCTACGAGCAGTACTTC.

This chain uses TRBV27 with TRBJ2-3, with D uncertain. Gene TRBJ2-5 matches the end of the DNA better, so the J call may be wrong. This CDR3 contains 13 residues. Germline-derived CDR1 and CDR2 are MNHEY and SMNVEV (reference sequence). DNA for the CDR3: TGTGCCAGCAGCAGAAATGTCAGAGAGACCCAGTACTTC. It encodes CASSRNVRETQYF.

The sample holds many counts of this clonotype. This sequence joins TRBV28 and TRBJ1-1; no clear D gene. Germline V gene data show CDR1 as MDHEN and CDR2 as SYDVKM. Between the trimmed V and J ends, which lost 4 bases and 7 bases, there was a span of 7 bases. The CDR3 runs to 11 residues. CDR3 bases: TGTGCCAGCAGTTCTGGCAGTGAAGCTTTCTTT. Translating gives CASSSGSEAFF.

This clonotype was recorded many times. The chain uses TRBV5-1 and TRBJ2-7; D unresolved. The CDR3 totals 15 residues. Germline CDR1 and CDR2: SGHRS and YFSETQ. Between the trimmed V and J ends, which lost 0 bases and 4 bases, there was a span of 14 bases. The CDR3: CASSLVVGSTYEQYF. The CDR3 DNA follows: TGCGCCAGCAGCTTGGTTGTGGGCTCGACTTACGAGCAGTACTTC.

This clonotype was detected many times. This chain connects TRBV2 to TRBJ1-5; the D is unclear. V was pared by 8 bases and J by 2 bases, with 7 bases between. Germline lookup yields CDR1 SNHLY and CDR2 FYNNEI. There are 12 residues in the CDR3. The CDR3 coding sequence is TGTGCCAGCGCCAGCGGCAATCAGCCCCAGCATTTT. It codes for CASASGNQPQHF.

This clonotype was observed at least ten times. The rearrangement uses TRBV27 and TRBJ1-1; D is ambiguous. The CDR3 has 16 amino acids. Germline V gene sequence: CDR1 MNHEY, CDR2 SMNVEV (reference sequence). V was cut by 5 bases and J by 4 bases, with 20 bases left in between. The CDR3 DNA reads as TGTGCCAGCAGTACGGCGGGCGGGCTGCGAGGCACTGAAGCTTTCTTT. Translating it yields CASSTAGGLRGTEAFF.

This clonotype was counted ten times or more. The chain carries TRBV20-1 and TRBJ2-3, with 10 positions matching TRBD2. The CDR3 consists of 14 residues. CDR1 and CDR2 from the germline V gene are DFQATT and SNEGSKA (reference sequence). Trimming removed 3 bases from V and 5 bases from J; junction bases left unmatched: 5. CDR3 sequence: CSASTSGKEDTQYF. The DNA of the CDR3 is TGCAGTGCTAGCACTAGCGGGAAAGAAGATACGCAGTATTTT.

This clonotype was counted ten times or more. The chain links TRBV4-1 to TRBJ1-1, with a weak D call TRBD1 (5 bases). The V gene lost 4 bases and the J gene lost 5 bases, with 11 bases spanning the gap. CDR3 length: 13 amino acids. Germline V lookup: CDR1 MGHRA, CDR2 YSYEKL. CDR3 residues: CASSLLAGTEAFF. In DNA, the CDR3 is TGCGCCAGCAGCCTCCTCGCAGGGACTGAAGCTTTCTTT.